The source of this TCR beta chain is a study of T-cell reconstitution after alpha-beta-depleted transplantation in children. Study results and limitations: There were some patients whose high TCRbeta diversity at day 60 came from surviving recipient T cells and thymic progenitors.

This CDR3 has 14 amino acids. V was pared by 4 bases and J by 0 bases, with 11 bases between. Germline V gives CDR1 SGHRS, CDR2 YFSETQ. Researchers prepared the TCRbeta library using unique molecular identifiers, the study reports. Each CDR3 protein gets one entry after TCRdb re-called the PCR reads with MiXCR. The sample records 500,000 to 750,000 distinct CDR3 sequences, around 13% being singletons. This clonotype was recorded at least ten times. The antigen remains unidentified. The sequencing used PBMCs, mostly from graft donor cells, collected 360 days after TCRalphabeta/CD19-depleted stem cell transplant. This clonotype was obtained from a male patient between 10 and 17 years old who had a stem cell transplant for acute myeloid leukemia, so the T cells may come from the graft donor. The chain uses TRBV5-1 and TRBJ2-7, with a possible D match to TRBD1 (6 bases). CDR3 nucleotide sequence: TGCGCCAGCAGCCCTAGGACAGCCTCCTACGAGCAGTACTTC. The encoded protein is CASSPRTASYEQYF.